The rows below give T cell receptor beta chains drawn from one sample of a study of T cells in tuberculosis. The protocol was immunoSEQ multiplex PCR, while the TCRdb copy is restricted to in-frame clones and leaves out a portion. Of fewer than 40,000 clones listed, around 88% are singletons. Sequenced here: PBMCs, sampled at tuberculosis diagnosis. The receptors come from an adult with tuberculosis. The CDR3 runs from the conserved cysteine through the conserved F or W.

v_call: TRBV5-6
cdr3_aa: CASSGDNLGNTIYF

v_call: TRBV19
cdr3_aa: CASSTGLAGVRDTQYF

v_call: TRBV27
cdr3_aa: CASSLLGGSYNEQFF

v_call: TRBV14
cdr3_aa: CASSQRTGATNEKLFF

v_call: TRBV9
cdr3_aa: CASSETTASYEQYF

v_call: TRBV4-1
cdr3_aa: CASSRTTGTEQYF

v_call: TRBV10-3
cdr3_aa: CAISESRDTGELFF

v_call: TRBV19
cdr3_aa: CASRSRLAGPTDTQYF

v_call: TRBV7-9
cdr3_aa: CASSLGSSGSNEQYF

v_call: TRBV18
cdr3_aa: CASSPRTSGGDTQYF

v_call: TRBV28
cdr3_aa: CASSLRTGGSSGYGYTF

v_call: TRBV13
cdr3_aa: CASSSGLAANEQFF

v_call: TRBV12-5
cdr3_aa: CASGSSAGRWGTQYF